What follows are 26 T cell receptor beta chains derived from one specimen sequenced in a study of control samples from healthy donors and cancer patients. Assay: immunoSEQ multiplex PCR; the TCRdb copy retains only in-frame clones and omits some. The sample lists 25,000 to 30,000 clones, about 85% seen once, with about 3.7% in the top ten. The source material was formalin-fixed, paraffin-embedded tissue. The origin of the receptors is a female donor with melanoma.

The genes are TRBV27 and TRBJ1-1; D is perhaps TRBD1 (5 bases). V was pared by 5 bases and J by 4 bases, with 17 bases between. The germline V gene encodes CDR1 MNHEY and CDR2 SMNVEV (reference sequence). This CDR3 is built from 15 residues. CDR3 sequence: CASSHYRAGGTEAFF. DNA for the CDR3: TGTGCCAGCAGTCACTATAGGGCGGGGGGCACTGAAGCTTTCTTT.

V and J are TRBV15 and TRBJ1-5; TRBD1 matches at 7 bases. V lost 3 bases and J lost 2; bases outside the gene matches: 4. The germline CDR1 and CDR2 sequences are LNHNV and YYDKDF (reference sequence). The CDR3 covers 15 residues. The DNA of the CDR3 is TGTGCCACCAGCAGCCTCACAGGGGGCAATCAGCCCCAGCATTTT. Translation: CATSSLTGGNQPQHF.

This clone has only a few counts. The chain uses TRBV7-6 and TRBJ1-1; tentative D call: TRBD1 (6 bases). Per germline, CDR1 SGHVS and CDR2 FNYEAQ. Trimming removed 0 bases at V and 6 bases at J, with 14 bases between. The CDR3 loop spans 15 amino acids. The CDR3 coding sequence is TGTGCCAGCAGCTTAGCGACAGGCAGTTTAGCTGAAGCTTTCTTT. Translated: CASSLATGSLAEAFF.

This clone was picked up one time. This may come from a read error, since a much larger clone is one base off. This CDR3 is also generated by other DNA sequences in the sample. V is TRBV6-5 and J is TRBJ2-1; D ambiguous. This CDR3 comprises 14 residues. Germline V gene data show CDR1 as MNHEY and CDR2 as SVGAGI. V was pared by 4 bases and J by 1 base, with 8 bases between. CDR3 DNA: TGTGCCAGCAGTTCTGATTGGTCCTACAATGAGCAGTTCTTC. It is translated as CASSSDWSYNEQFF.

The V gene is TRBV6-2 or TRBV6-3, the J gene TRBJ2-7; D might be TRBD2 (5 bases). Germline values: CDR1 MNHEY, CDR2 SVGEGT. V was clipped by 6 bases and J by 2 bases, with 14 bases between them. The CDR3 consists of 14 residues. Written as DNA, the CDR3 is TGTGCCAGCAGCTTCGATTGGGGAGCCTACGAGCAGTACTTC. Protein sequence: CASSFDWGAYEQYF.

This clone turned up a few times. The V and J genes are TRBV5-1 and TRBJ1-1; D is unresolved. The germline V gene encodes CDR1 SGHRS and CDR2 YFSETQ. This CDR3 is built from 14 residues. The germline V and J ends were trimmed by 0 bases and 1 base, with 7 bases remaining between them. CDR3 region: CASSLATANTEAFF. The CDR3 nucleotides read TGCGCCAGCAGCTTGGCCACAGCGAACACTGAAGCTTTCTTT.

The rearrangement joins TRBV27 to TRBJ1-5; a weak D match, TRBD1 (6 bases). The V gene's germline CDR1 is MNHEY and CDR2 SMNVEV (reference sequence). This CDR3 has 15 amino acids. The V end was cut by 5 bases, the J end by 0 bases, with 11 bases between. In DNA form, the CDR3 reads TGTGCCAGCAGTGTCGGGACACATAGCAATCAGCCCCAGCATTTT. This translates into CASSVGTHSNQPQHF.

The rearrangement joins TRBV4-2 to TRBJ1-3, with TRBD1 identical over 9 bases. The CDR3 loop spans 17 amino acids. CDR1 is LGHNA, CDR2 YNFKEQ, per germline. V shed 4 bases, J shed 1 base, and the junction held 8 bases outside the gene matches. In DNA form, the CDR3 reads TGTGCCAGCAGCCTGGCGACAGGGGGTAAATCTGGAAACACCATATATTTT. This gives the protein CASSLATGGKSGNTIYF.

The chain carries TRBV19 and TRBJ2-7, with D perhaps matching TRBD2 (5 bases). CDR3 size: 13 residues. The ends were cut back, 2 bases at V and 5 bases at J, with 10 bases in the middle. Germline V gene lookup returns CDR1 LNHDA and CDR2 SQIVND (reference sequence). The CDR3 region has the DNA TGTGCCAGTAGTATAAGAGGGAGTGACGAGCAGTACTTC. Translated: CASSIRGSDEQYF.

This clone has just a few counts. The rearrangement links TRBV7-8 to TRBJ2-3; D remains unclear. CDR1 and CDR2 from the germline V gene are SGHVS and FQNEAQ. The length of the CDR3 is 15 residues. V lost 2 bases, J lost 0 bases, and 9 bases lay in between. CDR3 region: CASSLKISSTDTQYF. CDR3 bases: TGTGCCAGCAGCTTAAAGATATCTAGCACAGATACGCAGTATTTT.

CDR3: CARYGQDPITLNYGYTF. CDR3 coding DNA: TGTGCCCGATATGGACAAGACCCAATTACCCTTAACTATGGCTACACCTTC. J is TRBJ1-2 and V is TRBV30; a weak D match, TRBD1 (5 bases). The CDR3 is 17 amino acids. Trimming removed 8 bases from V and 1 base from J, with 26 bases in between. The germline CDR1 and CDR2 sequences are GTSNPN and SVGIG (reference sequence).

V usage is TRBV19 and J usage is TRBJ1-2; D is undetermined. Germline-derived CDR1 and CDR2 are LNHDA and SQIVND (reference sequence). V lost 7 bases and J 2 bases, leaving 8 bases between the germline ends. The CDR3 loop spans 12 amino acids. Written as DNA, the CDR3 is TGTGCCAGTAATGCAGCCAACTATGGCTACACCTTC. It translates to CASNAANYGYTF.

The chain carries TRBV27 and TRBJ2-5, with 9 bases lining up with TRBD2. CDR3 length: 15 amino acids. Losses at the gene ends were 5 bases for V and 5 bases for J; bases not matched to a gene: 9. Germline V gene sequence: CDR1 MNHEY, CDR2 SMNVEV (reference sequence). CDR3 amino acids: CASSRAAGGLETQYF. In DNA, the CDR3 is TGTGCCAGCAGTAGGGCAGCGGGAGGTTTGGAGACCCAGTACTTC.

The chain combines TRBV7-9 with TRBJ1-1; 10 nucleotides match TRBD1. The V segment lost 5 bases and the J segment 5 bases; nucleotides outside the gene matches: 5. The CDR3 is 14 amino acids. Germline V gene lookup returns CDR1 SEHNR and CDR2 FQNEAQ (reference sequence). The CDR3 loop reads CASSDRGRMTEAFF. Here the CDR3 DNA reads TGTGCCAGCAGCGACAGGGGGCGGATGACTGAAGCTTTCTTT.

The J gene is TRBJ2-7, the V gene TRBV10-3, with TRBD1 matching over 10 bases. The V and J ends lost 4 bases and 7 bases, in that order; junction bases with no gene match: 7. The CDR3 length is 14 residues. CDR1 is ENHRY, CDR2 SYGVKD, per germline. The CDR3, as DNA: TGTGCCATCAGTGGACAGGGGGCTGGGGGGGAGCAGTACTTC. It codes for CAISGQGAGGEQYF.

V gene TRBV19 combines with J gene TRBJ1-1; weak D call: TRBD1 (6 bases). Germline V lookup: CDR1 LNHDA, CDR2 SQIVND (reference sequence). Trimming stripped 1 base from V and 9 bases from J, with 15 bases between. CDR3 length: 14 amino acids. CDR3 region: CASSIGGTGTKAFF. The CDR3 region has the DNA TGTGCCAGTAGTATAGGGGGTACTGGGACAAAAGCTTTCTTT.

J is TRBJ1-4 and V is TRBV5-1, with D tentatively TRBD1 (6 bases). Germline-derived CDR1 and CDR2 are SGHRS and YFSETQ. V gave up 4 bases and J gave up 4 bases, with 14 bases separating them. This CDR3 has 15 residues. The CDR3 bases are TGCGCCAGCAGCCCAAGGGGGAGTATTAATGAAAAACTGTTTTTT. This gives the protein CASSPRGSINEKLFF.

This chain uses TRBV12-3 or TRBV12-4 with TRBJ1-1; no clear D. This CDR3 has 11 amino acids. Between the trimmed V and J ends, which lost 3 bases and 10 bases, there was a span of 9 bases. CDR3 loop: CASSLSRGAFF. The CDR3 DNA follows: TGTGCCAGCAGTTTGTCCCGTGGAGCTTTCTTT.

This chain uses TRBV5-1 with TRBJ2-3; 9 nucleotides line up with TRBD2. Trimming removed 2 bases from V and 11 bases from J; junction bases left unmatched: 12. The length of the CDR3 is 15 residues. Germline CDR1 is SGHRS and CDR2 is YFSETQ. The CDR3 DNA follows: TGCGCCAGCAGCTTAGGGGCTAGCGGGGCCCACGGGCAGTATTTT. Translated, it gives CASSLGASGAHGQYF. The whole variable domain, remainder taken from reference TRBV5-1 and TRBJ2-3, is KAGVTQTPRYLIKTRGQQVTLSCSPISGHRSVSWYQQTPGQGLQFLFEYFSETQRNKGNFPGRFSGRQFSNSRSEMNVSTLELGDSALYLCASSLGASGAHGQYFGPGTRLTVL.

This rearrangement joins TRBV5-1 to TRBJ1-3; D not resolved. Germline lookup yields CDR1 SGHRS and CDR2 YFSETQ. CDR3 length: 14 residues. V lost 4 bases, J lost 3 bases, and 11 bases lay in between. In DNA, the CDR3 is TGCGCCAGCAGCCAGGATCGTAGTGGAAACACCATATATTTT. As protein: CASSQDRSGNTIYF.

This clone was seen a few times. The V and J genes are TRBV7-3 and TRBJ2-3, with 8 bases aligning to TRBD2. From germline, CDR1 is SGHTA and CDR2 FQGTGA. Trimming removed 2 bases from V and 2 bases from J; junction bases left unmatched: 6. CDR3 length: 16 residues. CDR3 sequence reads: CASSLGAGGLTDTQYF. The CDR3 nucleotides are TGTGCCAGCAGCTTAGGGGCGGGGGGCCTCACAGATACGCAGTATTTT.

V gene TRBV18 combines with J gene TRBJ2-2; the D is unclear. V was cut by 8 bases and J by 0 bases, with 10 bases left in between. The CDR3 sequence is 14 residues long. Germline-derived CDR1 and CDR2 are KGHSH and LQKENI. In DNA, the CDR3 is TGTGCCAGCCCCCGGCTCGCGAACACCGGGGAGCTGTTTTTT. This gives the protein CASPRLANTGELFF.

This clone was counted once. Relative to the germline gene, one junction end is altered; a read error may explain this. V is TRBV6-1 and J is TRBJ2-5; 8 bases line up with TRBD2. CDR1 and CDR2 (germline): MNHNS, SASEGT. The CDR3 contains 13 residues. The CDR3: CASSKAGVETQYF. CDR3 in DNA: TGTGCCAGCAGTAAAGCGGGAGTCGAGACCCAGTACTTC.

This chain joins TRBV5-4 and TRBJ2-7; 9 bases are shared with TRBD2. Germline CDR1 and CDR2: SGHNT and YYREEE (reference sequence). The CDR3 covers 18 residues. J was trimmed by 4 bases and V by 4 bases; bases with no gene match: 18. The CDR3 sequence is CASSPIGPGVAGVYEQYF. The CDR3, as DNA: TGTGCCAGCAGCCCGATAGGCCCGGGGGTAGCGGGAGTTTACGAGCAGTACTTC.

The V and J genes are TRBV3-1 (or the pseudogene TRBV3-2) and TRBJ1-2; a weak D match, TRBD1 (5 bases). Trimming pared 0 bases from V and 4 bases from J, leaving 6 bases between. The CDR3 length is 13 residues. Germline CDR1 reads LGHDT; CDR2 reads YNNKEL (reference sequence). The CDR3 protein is CASSQDGTYGYTF. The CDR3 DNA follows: TGTGCCAGCAGCCAAGACGGGACCTATGGCTACACCTTC.

The CDR3 spells CASSLGGRSSNEQFF. The CDR3 DNA is TGCGCCAGCAGCTTGGGCGGGAGGAGTTCCAATGAGCAGTTCTTC. V and J are TRBV5-1 and TRBJ2-1, with 8 bases aligning to TRBD2. The CDR3 length is 15 residues. Trimming took 0 bases from V and 6 from J; bases not matched to a gene: 5. Germline CDR1 is SGHRS and CDR2 is YFSETQ.